Below are 32 T cell receptor beta chains sequenced from a single sample in a study of blood T cell repertoires in COVID-19. Sequencing used immunoSEQ multiplex PCR; TCRdb keeps in-frame clones, though not all of them. The sample records around 160,000 clones, more than 75% being singletons. Sequenced input: PBMCs or T cells enriched from blood (not recorded which). These receptors were obtained from a woman under 40 with acute COVID-19.

This rearrangement joins TRBV20-1 to TRBJ1-5, with D possibly being TRBD1 (5 bases). V shed 4 bases and J shed 6 bases, with 7 bases lying between them. This CDR3 region has 11 residues. The germline gives CDR1 DFQATT, CDR2 SNEGSKA (reference sequence). CDR3 in amino acids: CSATGGQPQHF. The CDR3 DNA sequence: TGCAGTGCTACCGGGGGTCAGCCCCAGCATTTT.

The V and J genes are TRBV18 and TRBJ2-7, with 7 bases fitting TRBD2. With 8 bases clipped from V and 5 bases from J, the junction kept 12 bases outside the gene matches. Germline values: CDR1 KGHSH, CDR2 LQKENI. This CDR3 contains 14 residues. The CDR3 sequence is CASPRSRAGDEQYF. CDR3 nucleotides: TGTGCCAGCCCACGGAGCAGGGCGGGGGACGAGCAGTACTTC.

This CDR3 is CASSQGLSTDTQYF. Written as DNA, the CDR3 is TGTGCCAGCAGCCAAGGGCTGAGCACAGATACGCAGTATTTT. This rearrangement joins TRBV3-1 (or the pseudogene TRBV3-2) to TRBJ2-3, with D hard to call. The CDR3 contains 14 residues. V gave up 1 base and J gave up 0 bases, with 5 bases separating them. Germline CDR1 and CDR2: LGHDT and YNNKEL (reference sequence).

This chain joins TRBV7-8 and TRBJ2-2; D not certain. This CDR3 is 14 amino acids long. CDR1 SGHVS and CDR2 FQNEAQ come from the germline V gene. V gave up 0 bases and J gave up 5 bases, with 7 bases separating them. The CDR3 sequence is CASSLAVRTGELFF. CDR3 DNA: TGTGCCAGCAGCTTAGCGGTGCGGACCGGGGAGCTGTTTTTT.

This clone was counted a single time. The J gene is TRBJ1-4, the V gene TRBV12-3 or TRBV12-4; D unclear. The CDR3 extends over 12 amino acids. The V end was cut by 1 base, the J end by 8 bases, with 5 bases between. As DNA, the CDR3 is TGTGCCAGCAGTTTAGGTTCGGAAAAACTGTTTTTT. Translation: CASSLGSEKLFF.

The chain uses TRBV4-3 and TRBJ2-1, with TRBD2 identical over 9 bases. This CDR3 comprises 14 residues. The V and J ends lost 2 bases and 10 bases, in that order; junction bases with no gene match: 6. Germline V gene data show CDR1 as LGHNA and CDR2 as YSLEER. CDR3 amino acids: CASSQILAGVEQFF. In DNA form, the CDR3 reads TGCGCCAGCAGCCAAATATTAGCGGGAGTAGAGCAGTTCTTC.

The rearrangement links TRBV14 to TRBJ1-5; 7 bases are shared with TRBD1. The CDR3 extends over 19 amino acids. From germline, CDR1 is SGHDN and CDR2 FVKESK. Trimming removed 1 base from V and 0 bases from J; junction bases left unmatched: 12. The CDR3 is CASSQGGTGEHYSNQPQHF. The CDR3 coding sequence is TGTGCCAGCAGCCAAGGGGGTACAGGGGAACATTATAGCAATCAGCCCCAGCATTTT.

The chain combines TRBV6-6 with TRBJ2-1; TRBD1 is a possible D gene (5 bases). Looked up from germline, CDR1 is MNHNY and CDR2 is SVGAGI (reference sequence). This CDR3 has 13 residues. V was trimmed by 10 bases and J by 9 bases, leaving 19 bases between them. This CDR3 reads CATKHEQAREQFF. The CDR3 DNA is TGTGCCACCAAACATGAACAGGCTCGTGAGCAGTTCTTC.

CDR3 sequence: CASSQDSTRASTYEQYF. The CDR3, as DNA: TGCGCCAGCAGCCAAGATTCAACTAGGGCGTCTACCTACGAGCAGTACTTC. V usage is TRBV4-1 and J usage is TRBJ2-7; D is perhaps TRBD2 (5 bases). Trimming stripped 0 bases from V and 2 bases from J, with 17 bases between. The length of the CDR3 is 17 residues. The germline gives CDR1 MGHRA, CDR2 YSYEKL.

V usage is TRBV27 and J usage is TRBJ2-5; TRBD2 matches at 7 bases. CDR1 and CDR2 from the germline V gene are MNHEY and SMNVEV (reference sequence). This CDR3 comprises 16 residues. With V trimmed by 0 bases and J by 3 bases, 7 bases remained unmatched. DNA for the CDR3: TGTGCCAGCAGTTTATCGAGCGGGGCTACCAAAGAGACCCAGTACTTC. Translated: CASSLSSGATKETQYF.

The chain joins TRBV11-2 to TRBJ2-7, with 9 nucleotides matching TRBD2. Germline V gene sequence: CDR1 SGHAT, CDR2 FQNNGV. V was clipped by 1 base and J by 0 bases; unmatched bases: 13. This CDR3 has 19 residues. The CDR3 nucleotides read TGTGCCAGCAGCTTAGGCCTGTTCCTCGGCGGGAGGGACTCCTACGAGCAGTACTTC. Encoded protein: CASSLGLFLGGRDSYEQYF.

The V gene is TRBV7-9, the J gene TRBJ2-3; 7 bases match TRBD1. The trim removed 2 bases at V and 2 bases at J, leaving 4 bases unmatched. The CDR3 contains 15 residues. The germline gives CDR1 SEHNR, CDR2 FQNEAQ (reference sequence). The CDR3 coding sequence is TGTGCCAGCAGCTTATTTGACAGGGTCACAGATACGCAGTATTTT. Its translation: CASSLFDRVTDTQYF.

The V call is TRBV3-1 (or the pseudogene TRBV3-2), the J call TRBJ1-4; D is possibly TRBD1 (5 bases). V was pared by 1 base and J by 4 bases, with 7 bases between. CDR3 length: 14 amino acids. Germline-derived CDR1 and CDR2 are LGHDT and YNNKEL (reference sequence). CDR3 sequence: CASSQGTRNEKLFF. In nucleotides, the CDR3 is TGTGCCAGCAGCCAAGGGACACGTAATGAAAAACTGTTTTTT.

This clone was observed once. The chain employs TRBV30 and TRBJ2-5; D possibly corresponds to TRBD1 (6 bases). V gave up 7 bases and J gave up 3 bases, with 12 bases separating them. Germline V gene lookup returns CDR1 GTSNPN and CDR2 SVGIG (reference sequence). This CDR3 contains 12 residues. CDR3 loop: CASGTLEETQYF. CDR3 DNA sequence: TGTGCCTCAGGGACATTAGAAGAGACCCAGTACTTC.

The chain has TRBV27 and TRBJ1-5; weak D call: TRBD1 (6 bases). CDR3 length: 15 amino acids. V was trimmed by 1 base and J by 6 bases, leaving 13 bases between them. From germline, CDR1 is MNHEY and CDR2 SMNVEV (reference sequence). DNA of the CDR3: TGTGCCAGCAGTTTATTGGGGGGGGCGGGTCAGCCCCAGCATTTT. Residues: CASSLLGGAGQPQHF.

This chain joins TRBV11-1 and TRBJ1-1; possible D gene TRBD1, 6 bases. Trimming stripped 0 bases from V and 2 bases from J, with 10 bases between. This CDR3 region has 15 residues. CDR1 and CDR2 (germline): SGHAT, FQDESV (reference sequence). For the CDR3, the DNA is TGTGCCAGCAGCTTAGCGCCAGGGGTCAACACTGAAGCTTTCTTT. Protein product: CASSLAPGVNTEAFF. The variable domain in full, with the rest retrieved from reference TRBV11-1 and TRBJ1-1, is EAEVAQSPRYKITEKSQAVAFWCDPISGHATLYWYRQILGQGPELLVQFQDESVVDDSQLPKDRFSAERLKGVDSTLKIQPAELGDSAMYLCASSLAPGVNTEAFFGQGTRLTVV.

V is TRBV4-3 and J is TRBJ1-4; TRBD1 aligns across 8 bases. The CDR3 has 14 residues. Germline V gives CDR1 LGHNA, CDR2 YSLEER. J was trimmed by 4 bases and V by 4 bases; bases with no gene match: 2. The CDR3 spells CASSLTGGNEKLFF. CDR3 sequence (DNA): TGCGCCAGCAGCCTAACAGGGGGTAATGAAAAACTGTTTTTT.

This clone was recorded only once. Here the CDR3 reads CASSFEGWGYTF. The CDR3 DNA follows: TGTGCCAGCAGTTTCGAGGGATGGGGCTACACCTTC. This sequence joins TRBV28 and TRBJ1-2, with D uncertain. The ends were cut back, 3 bases at V and 8 bases at J, with 10 bases in the middle. CDR3 length: 12 amino acids. Per germline, CDR1 MDHEN and CDR2 SYDVKM.

V usage is TRBV11-3 and J usage is TRBJ2-3; 13 positions match TRBD2. Germline assignment: CDR1 SGHNT and CDR2 YENEEA. J lost 3 bases, V lost 5 bases, and 5 bases had no gene match. This CDR3 has 16 residues. Written as DNA, the CDR3 is TGTGCCAGCAGCCTACTAGCGGGAGGGAGTACAGATACGCAGTATTTT. Translated, it gives CASSLLAGGSTDTQYF.

The chain carries TRBV6-5 and TRBJ1-1, with a possible D match to TRBD1 (5 bases). CDR1 is MNHEY, CDR2 SVGAGI, per germline. V lost 8 bases to trimming and J lost 4 bases, with 11 bases between them. The CDR3 is 12 residues long. CDR3 in DNA: TGTGCCAGCCGGGGGGGGATCACTGAAGCTTTCTTT. Amino acids: CASRGGITEAFF.

The rearrangement joins TRBV27 to TRBJ1-6; TRBD1 aligns across 9 bases. The J segment lost 8 bases and the V segment lost 7 bases, leaving 6 bases of the junction unmatched. This CDR3 contains 14 residues. Per germline, CDR1 MNHEY and CDR2 SMNVEV (reference sequence). The CDR3 DNA is TGTGCCAGCACGTCGACAGGGGGTCATTCACCCCTCCACTTT. The encoded protein is CASTSTGGHSPLHF.

The chain couples TRBV3-1 (or the pseudogene TRBV3-2) to TRBJ2-5, with D possibly matching TRBD2 (6 bases). The V gene lost 4 bases and the J gene lost 5 bases, with 8 bases spanning the gap. CDR3 size: 12 residues. The germline V gene encodes CDR1 LGHDT and CDR2 YNNKEL (reference sequence). DNA for the CDR3: TGTGCCAGCAGCCCCGGGGGTGAGACCCAGTACTTC. Translated: CASSPGGETQYF.

The rearrangement uses TRBV6-2 or TRBV6-3 and TRBJ2-2; TRBD2 aligns across 10 bases. J gave up 4 bases and V 2 bases, and 4 bases lay outside the gene matches. The germline CDR1 and CDR2 sequences are MNHEY and SVGEGT. CDR3 size: 16 residues. The CDR3 nucleotides are TGTGCCAGCAGTTACCCACTAGCGGGACCCACCGGGGAGCTGTTTTTT. Amino acids: CASSYPLAGPTGELFF.

This clone was observed a handful of times. V usage is TRBV25-1 and J usage is TRBJ1-2, with a possible D match to TRBD1 (5 bases). CDR1 is MGHDK and CDR2 is SYGVNS in the germline V gene. The CDR3 spans 10 residues. Trimming left V 8 bases short and J 9 bases short, with 10 bases between. In nucleotides, the CDR3 is TGTGCCAGCCACGAGGACAGCTACACCTTC. This translates into CASHEDSYTF.

This clone came up a few times. The chain joins TRBV18 to TRBJ1-2; D ambiguous. The CDR3 is made up of 15 amino acids. Germline CDR1 and CDR2: KGHSH and LQKENI. V lost 3 bases to trimming and J lost 7 bases, with 18 bases between them. In DNA form, the CDR3 reads TGTGCCAGCTCACCCCGGGAGGGTACGGAGCTTGGCTACACCTTC. Its translation is CASSPREGTELGYTF.

The chain employs TRBV3-1 (or the pseudogene TRBV3-2) and TRBJ2-2; TRBD1 is a possible D gene (6 bases). In germline, CDR1 is LGHDT, CDR2 YNNKEL (reference sequence). The V and J ends lost 6 bases and 0 bases respectively, with 17 bases between them. This CDR3 spans 17 amino acids. The chain's CDR3 is CASRALTGTPNTGELFF. CDR3 nucleotides: TGTGCCAGCAGAGCTTTAACCGGGACACCGAACACCGGGGAGCTGTTTTTT.

The chain uses TRBV5-1 and TRBJ2-2; 8 positions match TRBD2. The CDR3 runs to 14 residues. V shed 8 bases, J shed 7 bases, and the junction held 10 bases outside the gene matches. In germline, CDR1 is SGHRS, CDR2 YFSETQ. The CDR3 is CASTSGSVGGELFF. The CDR3 DNA follows: TGCGCCAGTACGAGCGGGAGTGTCGGCGGGGAGCTGTTTTTT.

V usage is TRBV30 and J usage is TRBJ1-1; D not resolved. Trimming removed 0 bases from V and 10 bases from J, with 15 bases in between. The CDR3 covers 13 residues. CDR1 and CDR2 (germline): GTSNPN, SVGIG (reference sequence). For the CDR3, the DNA is TGTGCCTGGAGTGTAAGCGCCCGTGTGGGAGCTTTCTTT. Residues: CAWSVSARVGAFF.

This clone was seen a single time. The chain employs TRBV3-1 (or the pseudogene TRBV3-2) and TRBJ2-7; 8 positions match TRBD2. Per germline, CDR1 LGHDT and CDR2 YNNKEL (reference sequence). The CDR3 spans 15 residues. With 1 base clipped from V and 0 bases from J, the junction kept 2 bases outside the gene matches. The CDR3 region is CASSQVAGSSYEQYF. The DNA of the CDR3 is TGTGCCAGCAGCCAAGTAGCGGGGAGCTCCTACGAGCAGTACTTC.

Only one count was recorded for this clone. The CDR3 loop reads CASSLTAGGLGYTF. DNA of the CDR3: TGTGCCAGCAGCTTAACGGCGGGAGGTCTTGGCTACACCTTC. The V and J genes are TRBV7-2 and TRBJ1-2; D remains unclear. Looked up from germline, CDR1 is SGHTA and CDR2 is FQGNSA. The CDR3 sequence is 14 residues long. V lost 2 bases to trimming and J lost 7 bases, with 14 bases between them.

The CDR3: CASRQGLAATYEQYF. The DNA for the CDR3 is TGTGCCAGCAGGCAGGGACTAGCGGCAACCTACGAGCAGTACTTC. The V gene is TRBV4-2, the J gene TRBJ2-7; 11 bases align to TRBD2. CDR3 length equals 15 residues. Germline CDR1 LGHNA, CDR2 YNFKEQ. J was trimmed by 2 bases and V by 6 bases; bases with no gene match: 6.

The chain recombines TRBV28 with TRBJ1-1; D possibly corresponds to TRBD1 (5 bases). CDR3 length: 15 amino acids. Per the germline V gene, CDR1 is MDHEN and CDR2 is SYDVKM. Between the trimmed V and J ends, which lost 2 bases and 7 bases, there was a span of 17 bases. In DNA form, the CDR3 reads TGTGCCAGCAGTTTAAGGGGCGCCCCGATTTTTGAAGCTTTCTTT. Protein sequence: CASSLRGAPIFEAFF.